Following are 21 T cell receptor beta chains from one sample sequenced in a study of T cell responses to AZD1222 COVID-19 vaccine (dated by TCRdb to the early 2020s). What this sample's time point label stands for: about 28 days (+/-7) after the second vaccine dose. Libraries came from the immunoSEQ multiplex PCR assay. TCRdb's version of the immuneACCESS table is confined to in-frame rearrangements and falls short of the full clone set. An unresolved V gene accounts for under half of the shortfall where checked; the remainder is of unknown origin. The sample table records over 150,000 clones; approximately 91% of these occur just once. Roughly 3.5% of the sample lies in the top ten. The sequenced sample was peripheral blood, obtained 28 days after the second AZD1222 dose. The receptors come from an adult who received the AZD1222 COVID-19 vaccine.

This chain connects TRBV7-8 to TRBJ2-4; possible D gene TRBD1, 5 bases. There are 19 residues in the CDR3. CDR1 is SGHVS, CDR2 FQNEAQ, per germline. The V end was cut by 3 bases, the J end by 0 bases, with 21 bases between. The CDR3 DNA follows: TGTGCCAGCAGCTTCCCGCAGGAAGGGGTTGGTATAGCCAAAAACATTCAGTACTTC. Protein product: CASSFPQEGVGIAKNIQYF.

The J gene is TRBJ1-5, the V gene TRBV7-2; D ambiguous. Trimming pared 2 bases from V and 5 bases from J, leaving 7 bases between. There are 13 residues in the CDR3. Germline loops: CDR1 SGHTA, CDR2 FQGNSA. CDR3 protein: CASSLTDDQPQHF. The CDR3 nucleotides read TGTGCCAGCAGCTTAACGGACGATCAGCCCCAGCATTTT.

This chain joins TRBV7-9 and TRBJ2-2; TRBD1 is a possible D gene (5 bases). The CDR3 sequence is 13 residues long. V lost 4 bases to trimming and J lost 4 bases, with 7 bases between them. Germline V lookup: CDR1 SEHNR, CDR2 FQNEAQ (reference sequence). The CDR3 loop reads CASSWGGTGELFF. The CDR3 DNA reads TGTGCCAGCAGCTGGGGCGGCACCGGGGAGCTGTTTTTT.

The V gene is TRBV3-1 (or the pseudogene TRBV3-2), the J gene TRBJ1-6; D gene ambiguous. The V end lost 2 bases, the J end lost 9 bases, and 5 bases lay between the germline ends. Germline CDR1 LGHDT, CDR2 YNNKEL (reference sequence). The CDR3 has 12 amino acids. CDR3 protein: CASSQMSSPLHF. As DNA, the CDR3 is TGTGCCAGCAGCCAAATGTCTTCACCCCTCCACTTT.

This rearrangement joins TRBV6-2 or TRBV6-3 to TRBJ2-7; TRBD1 agrees at 8 bases. The CDR3 has 15 residues. Trimming took 0 bases from V and 4 from J; bases not matched to a gene: 5. The V gene's germline CDR1 is MNHEY and CDR2 SVGEGT. This CDR3 reads CASSYSSQGAYEQYF. CDR3 coding DNA: TGTGCCAGCAGTTACTCATCCCAGGGGGCGTACGAGCAGTACTTC.

This sequence joins TRBV7-3 and TRBJ1-6; D uncertain. Trimming removed 4 bases from V and 5 bases from J, with 15 bases in between. Germline V CDR1 and CDR2: SGHTA, FQGTGA. CDR3 length: 16 amino acids. CDR3 nucleotides: TGTGCCAGCAGCTCCCACTCCCCCGGGAATAATTCACCCCTCCACTTT. It translates to CASSSHSPGNNSPLHF.

The chain links TRBV9 to TRBJ1-5, with D perhaps matching TRBD1 (5 bases). The germline gives CDR1 SGDLS, CDR2 YYNGEE. The CDR3 has 14 amino acids. Trimming stripped 4 bases from V and 4 bases from J, with 12 bases between. The CDR3 loop reads CASSRRGGNQPQHF. The DNA for the CDR3 is TGTGCCAGCAGCAGAAGGGGCGGGAATCAGCCCCAGCATTTT.

The rearrangement links TRBV7-2 to TRBJ2-5; D might be TRBD2 (6 bases). From germline, CDR1 is SGHTA and CDR2 FQGNSA. Trimming shortened V by 5 bases and J by 2 bases, and 9 bases separated the two germline ends. This CDR3 has 13 amino acids. The CDR3 DNA reads as TGTGCCAGCAGCGCCCTAGCGCAAGAGACCCAGTACTTC. This codes for CASSALAQETQYF.

The chain is built from TRBV5-1 and TRBJ2-3; D may match TRBD1 or TRBD2 (5 bases each). V was trimmed by 6 bases and J by 6 bases, leaving 20 bases between them. The CDR3 consists of 15 residues. The germline CDR1 and CDR2 sequences are SGHRS and YFSETQ. In DNA, the CDR3 is TGCGCCAGCACCATTGCCCCGGGGCGGTCGGATACGCAGTATTTT. This codes for CASTIAPGRSDTQYF.

The chain combines TRBV6-6 with TRBJ2-1, with TRBD2 matching over 8 bases. V shed 2 bases and J 2 bases; nucleotides not matched to a gene: 5. The CDR3 covers 16 residues. Germline lookup yields CDR1 MNHNY and CDR2 SVGAGI (reference sequence). The DNA for the CDR3 is TGTGCCAGCAGTTACCCGGGACTAGGGGCCTACAATGAGCAGTTCTTC. Amino acid sequence: CASSYPGLGAYNEQFF.

This clone was seen once. The chain has TRBV5-8 and TRBJ2-7, with D tentatively TRBD1 (6 bases). Germline V gives CDR1 SGHTS, CDR2 YDEGEE. This CDR3 is 16 amino acids long. V lost 0 bases to trimming and J lost 7 bases, with 20 bases between them. CDR3 sequence reads: CASSLGAGVLFREQYF. CDR3 coding DNA: TGTGCCAGCAGCTTGGGAGCAGGGGTTCTGTTCCGGGAGCAGTACTTC.

The chain combines TRBV28 with TRBJ1-1; D call uncertain. Trimming cost V 3 bases and J 0 bases, with 8 bases left between them. In germline, CDR1 is MDHEN, CDR2 SYDVKM. This CDR3 has 14 residues. CDR3 protein: CASSFGPLNTEAFF. For the CDR3, the DNA is TGTGCCAGCAGTTTCGGTCCGCTGAACACTGAAGCTTTCTTT. Using reference TRBV28 and TRBJ1-1 for the parts outside the CDR3, the full variable domain is DVKVTQSSRYLVKRTGEKVFLECVQDMDHENMFWYRQDPGLGLRLIYFSYDVKMKEKGDIPEGYSVSREKKERFSLILESASTNQTSMYLCASSFGPLNTEAFFGQGTRLTVV.

The rearrangement links TRBV20-1 to TRBJ2-7; D is undetermined. The CDR3 length is 11 residues. Germline lookup yields CDR1 DFQATT and CDR2 SNEGSKA (reference sequence). V was pared by 5 bases and J by 4 bases, with 9 bases between. CDR3 in amino acids: CSAGTVYEQYF. In DNA, the CDR3 is TGCAGTGCTGGTACAGTTTACGAGCAGTACTTC.

V gene TRBV7-2 combines with J gene TRBJ2-3; 8 nucleotides agree with TRBD2. This CDR3 has 17 residues. Germline V gene lookup returns CDR1 SGHTA and CDR2 FQGNSA. The ends lost 1 base at V and 2 bases at J; junction bases unmatched: 8. DNA for the CDR3: TGTGCCAGCAGCTTAGTATTCGTGGGACTAGACACAGATACGCAGTATTTT. Translating it yields CASSLVFVGLDTDTQYF.

The chain carries TRBV28 and TRBJ1-3; D is ambiguous. Trimming removed 0 bases from V and 0 bases from J, with 6 bases in between. This CDR3 has 15 amino acids. CDR1 is MDHEN, CDR2 SYDVKM, per germline. CDR3 in DNA: TGTGCCAGCAGTTTATGGACGAGCTCTGGAAACACCATATATTTT. This gives the protein CASSLWTSSGNTIYF.

The chain couples TRBV3-1 (or the pseudogene TRBV3-2) to TRBJ2-1; 10 nucleotides match TRBD2. V lost 3 bases and J lost 13; bases outside the gene matches: 6. The CDR3 contains 13 residues. Germline V CDR1 and CDR2: LGHDT, YNNKEL (reference sequence). The CDR3 DNA reads as TGTGCCAGCAGCCAGCCACTAGCGGGATCACAGTTCTTC. This gives the protein CASSQPLAGSQFF.

The chain couples TRBV7-2 to TRBJ2-3; TRBD2 matches at 7 bases. The CDR3 has 16 amino acids. Looked up from germline, CDR1 is SGHTA and CDR2 is FQGNSA. V gave up 3 bases and J gave up 6 bases; unmatched junction bases: 12. CDR3 DNA: TGTGCCAGCAGCTTTGTTGGGACTACAAGGGTGGATACGCAGTATTTT. Translation gives CASSFVGTTRVDTQYF. Full variable domain (missing parts from reference TRBV7-2 and TRBJ2-3): GAGVSQSPSNKVTEKGKDVELRCDPISGHTALYWYRQSLGQGLEFLIYFQGNSAPDKSGLPSDRFSAERTGGSVSTLTIQRTQQEDSAVYLCASSFVGTTRVDTQYFGPGTRLTVL.

The chain joins TRBV5-1 to TRBJ2-3; 9 bases are a match to TRBD1. The V gene's germline CDR1 is SGHRS and CDR2 YFSETQ. This CDR3 comprises 14 residues. The trim removed 4 bases at V and 7 bases at J, leaving 7 bases unmatched. CDR3 nucleotide sequence: TGCGCCAGCAGCACCGGACAGGGGCAGAATACGCAGTATTTT. It codes for CASSTGQGQNTQYF.

The rearrangement joins TRBV30 to TRBJ2-7; 8 positions match TRBD1. Trimming took 5 bases from V and 5 from J; bases not matched to a gene: 8. The CDR3 is 13 amino acids. Germline loops: CDR1 GTSNPN, CDR2 SVGIG (reference sequence). CDR3: CAWSGTGRDEQYF. For the CDR3, the DNA is TGTGCCTGGTCTGGGACAGGCCGAGACGAGCAGTACTTC.

This rearrangement joins TRBV5-7 to TRBJ1-3, with TRBD1 identical over 7 bases. TRBV5-7 is an ORF, and what it does is uncertain. This CDR3 contains 14 residues. The J segment lost 3 bases and the V segment lost 4 bases, leaving 4 bases of the junction unmatched. The CDR3 sequence is CASSVTGDGNTIYF. CDR3 in DNA: TGTGCCAGCAGCGTTACAGGGGATGGAAACACCATATATTTT.

This chain connects TRBV19 to TRBJ2-5; possible D gene TRBD1, 7 bases. The germline V gene has CDR1 LNHDA and CDR2 SQIVND (reference sequence). V was cut by 3 bases and J by 4 bases, with 15 bases left in between. This CDR3 comprises 15 residues. This CDR3 reads CASSIPQGGTETQYF. In DNA, the CDR3 is TGTGCCAGTAGTATTCCCCAGGGGGGTACAGAGACCCAGTACTTC.